The sample holds many counts of the clone carrying this T cell receptor beta chain. What it binds is unknown. The sample is drawn from a study of blood T cells in healthy people across ages. Whole-study results and caveats: Measured against age, TCR beta diversity per million T cells decreased in a roughly linear manner. Conclusively comparing naive with antigen-experienced cells was impossible with unsorted PBMCs.

In each sample, at least 7 million PBMCs were isolated. The germline V gene has CDR1 SQVTM and CDR2 ANQGSEA. V gave up 2 bases and J gave up 9 bases, with 13 bases separating them. This CDR3 is built from 12 residues. The second PCR ran roughly 7 to 12 cycles with a sample-barcoded 5' primer and J-beta primers. Via MiXCR, TCRdb re-called the 5' RACE reads, giving one row per CDR3 protein. Of about 970,000 distinct CDR3 sequences detected, 51% appear once; the ten largest clones hold around 21%. This chain joins TRBV29-1 and TRBJ2-5; D remains unclear. This receptor was identified in a woman aged 55-75 years in good health. Sequencing was carried out using blood. The CDR3 is CSVELGSTPQYF. The CDR3 DNA sequence: TGCAGCGTTGAATTGGGATCGACGCCCCAGTACTTC.